One and the same sample provided the 20 T cell receptor beta chains below, sequenced in a study of molecular identifiers for immune sequencing clone quantification. TCRdb reprocessed the PCR reads with MiXCR, giving one entry per CDR3 protein. The sample holds about 65,000 distinct CDR3 sequences, approximately 17% seen once. Specimen: naive CD8+ T cells from blood, with Jurkat cell RNA spiked in. Sample subset: FACS-sorted CD8+CD4-CCR7+CD45RA+ naive T cells. The receptors here all came from a human donor in good health. Some libraries in this study had Jurkat cell RNA spiked in.

This clonotype came up many times. This chain uses TRBV30 with TRBJ2-1, with D maybe TRBD1 (5 bases). CDR3 size: 13 residues. Trimming removed 0 bases at V and 8 bases at J, with 11 bases between. Germline loops: CDR1 GTSNPN, CDR2 SVGIG (reference sequence). CDR3 region: CAWSVSRVDEQFF. The CDR3 coding sequence is TGTGCCTGGAGTGTATCCAGGGTGGATGAGCAGTTCTTC.

To note about this clonotype: Lacking the conserved final phenylalanine or tryptophan, this CDR3 likely reflects a read error. The chain carries TRBV13 and TRBJ1-1; tentative D call: TRBD1 (6 bases). Germline CDR1 reads PRHDT; CDR2 reads FYEKMQ (reference sequence). The ends were cut back, 0 bases at V and 3 bases at J, with 11 bases in the middle. The CDR3 covers 15 residues. CDR3 in amino acids: CASSLGAKGDTEAFS. CDR3 DNA sequence: TGTGCCAGCAGCTTAGGTGCCAAGGGGGACACTGAAGCTTTCTCT.

This sequence joins TRBV19 and TRBJ2-3; 16 bases align to TRBD2. There are 18 residues in the CDR3. CDR1 is LNHDA, CDR2 SQIVND, per germline (reference sequence). J lost 4 bases, V lost 6 bases, and 10 bases had no gene match. The CDR3 DNA sequence: TGTGCCAGTAGGATCCCGGGACTAGCGGGAGGGCCCGCAGATACGCAGTATTTT. It yields the protein CASRIPGLAGGPADTQYF.

This clonotype was recorded many times. V usage is TRBV5-4 and J usage is TRBJ1-1, with D unresolved. V was cut by 1 base and J by 8 bases, with 9 bases left in between. CDR3 length: 12 amino acids. Germline assignment: CDR1 SGHNT and CDR2 YYREEE (reference sequence). CDR3 in amino acids: CASSLYGREAFF. Here the CDR3 DNA reads TGTGCCAGCAGCTTGTACGGTCGGGAAGCTTTCTTT.

At least ten counts were recorded for this clonotype. The rearrangement links TRBV5-1 to TRBJ2-7, with D possibly TRBD1 on 7 matching bases. CDR3 length equals 16 residues. Trimming shortened V by 0 bases and J by 0 bases, and 13 bases separated the two germline ends. Germline V gene lookup returns CDR1 SGHRS and CDR2 YFSETQ. The CDR3 bases are TGCGCCAGCAGCTTGGCCGGAGGGGGCCGCTCCTACGAGCAGTACTTC. This translates into CASSLAGGGRSYEQYF.

This clonotype was counted a few times. CDR3 region: CASSLPGPLYGYTF. In DNA form, the CDR3 reads TGTGCCAGCAGCTTACCGGGACCGCTATATGGCTACACCTTC. V gene TRBV7-9 combines with J gene TRBJ1-2; possibly TRBD1 for D (5 bases). The germline V gene encodes CDR1 SEHNR and CDR2 FQNEAQ (reference sequence). V lost 2 bases and J lost 5, with 12 bases in between. The CDR3 sequence is 14 residues long.

This clonotype came up a few times. This may stem from a read error, because a much larger clone lies one nucleotide away. The chain combines TRBV7-8 with TRBJ1-1, with 7 bases that match TRBD1. The germline CDR1 and CDR2 sequences are SGHVS and FQNEAQ. There are 11 residues in the CDR3. For the CDR3, the DNA is TGTGCCAGCAGCTCTGACAGGGACGCTTCCTTT. Translating it yields CASSSDRDASF. The full variable domain, rest sourced from reference TRBV7-8 and TRBJ1-1, is GAGVSQSPRYKVAKRGQDVALRCDPISGHVSLFWYQQALGQGPEFLTYFQNEAQLDKSGLPSDRFFAERPEGSVSTLKIQRTQQEDSAVYLCASSSDRDASFGQGTRLTVV.

This clonotype showed up many times. V gene TRBV6-5 combines with J gene TRBJ2-5, with TRBD2 matching over 13 bases. CDR3 length equals 15 residues. V trimming: 6 bases; J trimming: 3 bases; junction bases outside the gene matches: 4. Germline CDR1 is MNHEY and CDR2 is SVGAGI. The DNA of the CDR3 is TGTGCCAGCAGCCTTGGACTAGCGGGAGAAGAGACCCAGTACTTC. Protein product: CASSLGLAGEETQYF.

This clonotype has ten or more counts. The genes are TRBV7-8 and TRBJ2-1; D may be TRBD2 (6 bases). CDR1 SGHVS and CDR2 FQNEAQ come from the germline V gene. V lost 1 base and J 9 bases, leaving 13 bases between the germline ends. This CDR3 has 14 amino acids. The CDR3 sequence: CASSLEEGVTEQFF. In nucleotides, the CDR3 is TGTGCCAGCAGCTTAGAGGAGGGAGTGACTGAGCAGTTCTTC.

Of note for this clonotype: One base away lies a much larger clone, so this may be a sequencing read error. CDR3 DNA sequence: TGTGCCAGCAGTACAAGAGGAACTAATGAAAAACTGTTTTTT. As protein: CASSTRGTNEKLFF. The chain is built from TRBV6-5 and TRBJ1-4; unclear D gene. The CDR3 totals 14 residues. CDR1 and CDR2 from the germline V gene are MNHEY and SVGAGI. Trimming took 5 bases from V and 1 from J, leaving 8 bases between them.

This clonotype was counted many times. This chain joins TRBV7-9 and TRBJ2-7; D is perhaps TRBD2 (6 bases). V lost 4 bases and J lost 5, with 18 bases in between. The germline CDR1 and CDR2 sequences are SEHNR and FQNEAQ (reference sequence). The CDR3 spans 15 residues. The CDR3 here is CASSSPGVRPDEQYF. As DNA, the CDR3 is TGTGCCAGCAGCTCCCCGGGGGTCCGTCCGGACGAGCAGTACTTC. The variable domain in full, with the rest retrieved from reference TRBV7-9 and TRBJ2-7, is DTGVSQNPRHKITKRGQNVTFRCDPISEHNRLYWYRQTLGQGPEFLTYFQNEAQLEKSRLLSDRFSAERPKGSFSTLEIQRTEQGDSAMYLCASSSPGVRPDEQYFGPGTRLTVT.

This clonotype was recorded at least ten times. The chain has TRBV11-2 and TRBJ2-6; 7 bases agree with TRBD1. Looked up from germline, CDR1 is SGHAT and CDR2 is FQNNGV. Trimming cost V 4 bases and J 1 base; bases outside gene matches: 13. CDR3 length: 19 residues. In DNA, the CDR3 is TGTGCCAGCAGCTCACACAGGGGCCGTCTTGAATCTGGGGCCAACGTCCTGACTTTC. Translation gives CASSSHRGRLESGANVLTF.

This rearrangement joins TRBV12-5 to TRBJ2-7; TRBD2 aligns across 12 bases. Germline V gene lookup returns CDR1 LGHNT and CDR2 FRNRAP. The V and J ends lost 4 bases and 5 bases, in that order; junction bases with no gene match: 3. The CDR3 totals 14 residues. CDR3 nucleotide sequence: TGTGCTAGTGGTTGGACTAGCGGGGCCCACGAGCAGTACTTC. Protein: CASGWTSGAHEQYF. Looking up the rest from reference TRBV12-5 and TRBJ2-7 gives the full variable domain: DARVTQTPRHKVTEMGQEVTMRCQPILGHNTVFWYRQTMMQGLELLAYFRNRAPLDDSGMPKDRFSAEMPDATLATLKIQPSEPRDSAVYFCASGWTSGAHEQYFGPGTRLTVT.

Many counts were recorded for this clonotype. The chain combines TRBV7-6 with TRBJ2-2; perhaps D is TRBD1 or TRBD2 (5 bases each). V was clipped by 6 bases and J by 0 bases, with 14 bases between them. The CDR3 loop spans 16 amino acids. CDR1 and CDR2 (germline): SGHVS, FNYEAQ. The chain's CDR3 is CASRVSGSSNTGELFF. As DNA, the CDR3 is TGTGCCAGCAGGGTATCAGGGAGTTCGAACACCGGGGAGCTGTTTTTT.

Worth noting for this clonotype: This may arise from a read error, as a much more abundant clone is one base away. V and J are TRBV7-8 and TRBJ2-7; 11 nucleotides agree with TRBD2. In germline, CDR1 is SGHVS, CDR2 FQNEAQ. The CDR3 extends over 15 amino acids. The CDR3 DNA reads as TGTACCAGCAGCCCAGGAGGACTAGCGGGTTCAGTGCAGTACTTC. It codes for CTSSPGGLAGSVQYF.

The chain links TRBV4-1 to TRBJ2-3, with D possibly being TRBD2 (6 bases). Germline V gives CDR1 MGHRA, CDR2 YSYEKL. The CDR3 length is 17 residues. With 1 base removed from V and 0 bases from J, the gap between germline ends came to 14 bases. The CDR3 spells CASSQVDLALSTDTQYF. CDR3 DNA sequence: TGCGCCAGCAGCCAAGTCGATCTAGCGCTAAGCACAGATACGCAGTATTTT.

A word on this clonotype: A read error may explain this, as a much larger clone is one base away. The chain joins TRBV6-5 to TRBJ2-7; 11 nucleotides line up with TRBD2. V dropped 9 bases and J dropped 2; count of bases not matched to a gene: 6. Germline V gene lookup returns CDR1 MNHEY and CDR2 SVGAGI. The CDR3 sequence is 14 residues long. The CDR3 loop reads CARRGLAETYEQYF. The CDR3, as DNA: TGTGCCAGGAGGGGACTAGCGGAAACCTACGAGCAGTACTTC.

This clonotype was seen repeatedly, ten times or more. This chain connects TRBV5-4 to TRBJ1-1; D remains unclear. CDR3 length equals 13 residues. V lost 4 bases to trimming and J lost 11 bases, with 18 bases between them. Germline V gives CDR1 SGHNT, CDR2 YYREEE (reference sequence). The CDR3 protein is CASSPPVPGVAFF. CDR3 sequence (DNA): TGTGCCAGCAGCCCACCTGTACCAGGCGTGGCTTTCTTT. Filled out from reference TRBV5-4 and TRBJ1-1, the complete variable domain reads ETGVTQSPTHLIKTRGQQVTLRCSSQSGHNTVSWYQQALGQGPQFIFQYYREEENGRGNFPPRFSGLQFPNYSSELNVNALELDDSALYLCASSPPVPGVAFFGQGTRLTVV.

This clonotype was picked up many times. CDR3 residues: CSVEENSGGYTF. CDR3 in DNA: TGCAGCGTTGAAGAGAATAGCGGTGGCTACACCTTC. V gene TRBV29-1 combines with J gene TRBJ1-2; D gene unclear. Germline V lookup: CDR1 SQVTM, CDR2 ANQGSEA. The CDR3 has 12 amino acids. V dropped 0 bases and J dropped 7 bases, with 9 bases sitting between them.

A single count supports this clonotype. The V call is TRBV14, the J call TRBJ2-1, with TRBD2 matching 9 bases. This CDR3 comprises 14 residues. The V gene's germline CDR1 is SGHDN and CDR2 FVKESK. With 0 bases clipped from V and 8 bases from J, the junction kept 2 bases outside the gene matches. In DNA form, the CDR3 reads TGTGCCAGCAGCCAAGAGGCTAGCGGGGATGAGCAGTTCTTC. As protein: CASSQEASGDEQFF.